This entry lists 32 T cell receptor beta chains sequenced from one sample in a study of T cells in Graves' hyperthyroidism and ophthalmopathy. It was RNA transcripts that yielded the amplified TCR beta CDR3 regions. First-round RT-PCR of the TCR CDR3 relied on the HTBI primer set. TCRdb reanalysed the multiplex PCR reads using MiXCR and keeps one entry per CDR3 protein. The profile shows about 600,000 distinct CDR3 sequences, roughly 15% of them singletons. Material: blood. These receptors all come from a woman aged 50 to 60 with Graves' ophthalmopathy.

Notes on this clonotype: A much larger clone lies a single base off, so this may be a read error. The chain combines TRBV9 with TRBJ2-3, with 10 bases fitting TRBD2. Germline V lookup: CDR1 SGDLS, CDR2 YYNGEE. The CDR3 covers 20 residues. Here the CDR3 DNA reads TGTGCCAGCAGCCCCCGGTCGAGCGGGAGGGCCCGAGGAAACACAGATACGCGGTATTTT. Translating it yields CASSPRSSGRARGNTDTRYF.

This clonotype came up many times. This chain links TRBV4-3 with TRBJ2-7; 12 bases map to TRBD2. The V segment lost 0 bases and the J segment 3 bases; nucleotides outside the gene matches: 3. CDR3 length: 16 residues. The V gene's germline CDR1 is LGHNA and CDR2 YSLEER. CDR3 residues: CASSQDPLAGGYEQYF. In nucleotides, the CDR3 is TGCGCCAGCAGCCAAGATCCACTAGCGGGAGGCTACGAGCAGTACTTC.

This clonotype has a handful of counts. The CDR3 DNA follows: TGTGCCAGCAGTGAAGAATTTGTCTCTGGAAACACCATATATTTT. Encoded protein: CASSEEFVSGNTIYF. This chain uses TRBV6-1 with TRBJ1-3; D is uncertain. This CDR3 is 15 amino acids long. Trimming left V 1 base short and J 0 bases short, with 7 bases between. Per the germline V gene, CDR1 is MNHNS and CDR2 is SASEGT.

This clonotype was seen ten or more times. This chain uses TRBV30 with TRBJ1-2; TRBD1 is a possible D gene (5 bases). V gave up 0 bases and J gave up 8 bases, with 13 bases separating them. Germline CDR1 reads GTSNPN; CDR2 reads SVGIG (reference sequence). This CDR3 spans 13 amino acids. The CDR3 region is CAWSVWGISGYTF. The CDR3 DNA reads as TGTGCCTGGAGTGTATGGGGGATCTCGGGCTACACCTTC.

This clonotype was counted ten times or more. This rearrangement joins TRBV6-1 to TRBJ2-7; 7 bases are a match to TRBD2. Trimming cost V 6 bases and J 0 bases; bases outside gene matches: 11. This CDR3 contains 16 residues. Germline CDR1 reads MNHNS; CDR2 reads SASEGT. In DNA form, the CDR3 reads TGTGCCAGCAGATTTTCCAGCGGGATAAGCTCCTACGAGCAGTACTTC. Amino acids: CASRFSSGISSYEQYF.

The table lists this clonotype with many counts. J is TRBJ2-1 and V is TRBV2, with 9 bases aligning to TRBD2. The CDR3 is 17 residues long. CDR1 is SNHLY and CDR2 is FYNNEI in the germline V gene. Trimming cost V 4 bases and J 1 base; bases outside gene matches: 8. For the CDR3, the DNA is TGTGCCAGCAGTGGGGTAGTAGCGGGAGATTCCTACAATGAGCAGTTCTTC. Amino acid sequence: CASSGVVAGDSYNEQFF.

Only a few counts were recorded for this clonotype. The chain carries TRBV27 and TRBJ1-1; 9 bases line up with TRBD1. This CDR3 is 12 amino acids long. The ends lost 6 bases at V and 9 bases at J; junction bases unmatched: 5. Per germline, CDR1 MNHEY and CDR2 SMNVEV (reference sequence). Here the CDR3 DNA reads TGTGCCAGCAGCCCGGGACAGGGCCAAGCTTTCTTT. Its protein product is CASSPGQGQAFF.

This clonotype was detected ten times or more. The rearrangement uses TRBV7-2 and TRBJ1-5; no reliable D call. The germline CDR1 and CDR2 sequences are SGHTA and FQGNSA. Deletions cut 3 bases from V and 6 bases from J, with 3 bases between. The CDR3 spans 11 residues. The CDR3 spells CASSLCQPQHF. CDR3 coding DNA: TGTGCCAGCAGCTTGTGTCAGCCCCAGCATTTT.

This clonotype was recorded at least ten times. This sequence joins TRBV5-4 and TRBJ2-7; 14 bases map to TRBD2. V was pared by 4 bases and J by 3 bases, with 6 bases of the junction left unmatched. The CDR3 is 16 amino acids. The germline gives CDR1 SGHNT, CDR2 YYREEE (reference sequence). The CDR3 is CASSPGLAGDLYEQYF. CDR3 sequence (DNA): TGTGCCAGCAGCCCGGGACTAGCGGGAGACCTCTACGAGCAGTACTTC. The variable domain in full, with the rest retrieved from reference TRBV5-4 and TRBJ2-7, is ETGVTQSPTHLIKTRGQQVTLRCSSQSGHNTVSWYQQALGQGPQFIFQYYREEENGRGNFPPRFSGLQFPNYSSELNVNALELDDSALYLCASSPGLAGDLYEQYFGPGTRLTVT.

This clonotype was seen a few times. The rearrangement uses TRBV4-2 and TRBJ2-1; D is ambiguous. Between the trimmed V and J ends, which lost 1 base and 7 bases, there was a span of 5 bases. Germline CDR1 LGHNA, CDR2 YNFKEQ. CDR3 size: 12 residues. The CDR3: CASSQVPNEQFF. CDR3 DNA sequence: TGTGCCAGCAGCCAAGTCCCGAATGAGCAGTTCTTC.

This clonotype was observed many times. This sequence joins TRBV12-3 or TRBV12-4 and TRBJ1-1; D ambiguous. V lost 6 bases, J lost 1 base, and 9 bases lay in between. This CDR3 contains 13 residues. In nucleotides, the CDR3 is TGTGCCAGCAGGGTGAAACCGAACACTGAAGCTTTCTTT. It encodes CASRVKPNTEAFF.

This clonotype was recorded many times. This chain connects TRBV11-3 to TRBJ2-1; D call uncertain. Germline V lookup: CDR1 SGHNT, CDR2 YENEEA. V was clipped by 0 bases and J by 6 bases, with 15 bases between them. CDR3 length equals 16 residues. The CDR3 DNA is TGTGCCAGCAGCTTAGATGTCCGTCCCGTGGGCAATGAGCAGTTCTTC. It specifies CASSLDVRPVGNEQFF.

V is TRBV6-9 and J is TRBJ1-2; 8 positions agree with TRBD1. The CDR3 length is 14 residues. CDR1 is MNHGY, CDR2 SVAAGI, per germline. With 4 bases clipped from V and 7 bases from J, the junction kept 8 bases outside the gene matches. The CDR3 DNA follows: TGTGCCAGCAGTTTCGCGGACAGGGCTGGTGGCTACACCTTC. Protein sequence: CASSFADRAGGYTF.

This sequence joins TRBV12-3 or TRBV12-4 and TRBJ1-1; weak D call: TRBD1 (5 bases). Trimming cost V 2 bases and J 1 base, with 11 bases left between them. The CDR3 covers 15 residues. The CDR3: CASSLLGDPNTEAFF. CDR3 coding DNA: TGTGCCAGCAGTTTATTAGGGGACCCGAACACTGAAGCTTTCTTT.

This chain links TRBV19 with TRBJ2-2; a possible D gene is TRBD1 (5 bases). This CDR3 contains 17 residues. Trimming pared 4 bases from V and 0 bases from J, leaving 15 bases between. The germline V gene has CDR1 LNHDA and CDR2 SQIVND (reference sequence). The CDR3 here is CASSTRQIPANTGELFF. CDR3 in DNA: TGTGCCAGTAGTACCCGACAGATCCCCGCGAACACCGGGGAGCTGTTTTTT.

In this sample, this clonotype turned up many times. V gene TRBV29-1 combines with J gene TRBJ1-1; D gene uncertain. The germline V gene encodes CDR1 SQVTM and CDR2 ANQGSEA. Trimming removed 4 bases from V and 1 base from J, with 10 bases in between. This CDR3 is built from 13 residues. The CDR3, as DNA: TGCAGCGTTGGTGAACAGACGAACACTGAAGCTTTCTTT. It encodes CSVGEQTNTEAFF.

The chain uses TRBV6-1 and TRBJ2-2; 8 bases match TRBD2. V shed 5 bases and J 5 bases; nucleotides not matched to a gene: 13. The CDR3 has 17 amino acids. Germline CDR1 MNHNS, CDR2 SASEGT. CDR3 protein: CASSPRWLAGATGELFF. DNA of the CDR3: TGTGCCAGCAGTCCCCGATGGCTAGCGGGCGCGACCGGGGAGCTGTTTTTT.

This clonotype was seen repeatedly, ten times or more. V and J are TRBV5-1 and TRBJ1-1; D perhaps matches TRBD1 (5 bases). Trimming left V 0 bases short and J 6 bases short, with 12 bases between. CDR3 size: 14 residues. Per the germline V gene, CDR1 is SGHRS and CDR2 is YFSETQ. The CDR3 bases are TGCGCCAGCAGCTTGGAGGGGCGGGAGGCTGAAGCTTTCTTT. This encodes CASSLEGREAEAFF.

CDR3 region: CSASRGRWSTDTQYF. The CDR3 DNA follows: TGCAGTGCTAGTCGAGGGAGGTGGAGCACAGATACGCAGTATTTT. The gene calls are TRBV20-1 and TRBJ2-3, with D perhaps matching TRBD2 (6 bases). This CDR3 spans 15 amino acids. V was shortened by 3 bases and J by 0 bases, with 13 bases between the two germline ends. Germline-derived CDR1 and CDR2 are DFQATT and SNEGSKA (reference sequence).

This clonotype was picked up many times. The DNA of the CDR3 is TGTGCCAGCAGTCCGGGACAGGGTGTCATGAACACTGAAGCTTTCTTT. Encoded protein: CASSPGQGVMNTEAFF. V is TRBV6-1 and J is TRBJ1-1, with TRBD1 matching 9 bases. The CDR3 is made up of 16 amino acids. With V trimmed by 5 bases and J by 0 bases, 7 bases remained unmatched. Germline V gene lookup returns CDR1 MNHNS and CDR2 SASEGT.

This clonotype came up a few times. V usage is TRBV9 and J usage is TRBJ2-4; the D gene is possibly TRBD2 (6 bases). V gave up 3 bases and J gave up 9 bases, with 13 bases separating them. This CDR3 is 13 amino acids long. CDR1 and CDR2 from the germline V gene are SGDLS and YYNGEE. The CDR3 bases are TGTGCCAGCAGCGCCGGGACTTCCGGCATTCAGTACTTC. Its translation: CASSAGTSGIQYF.

This clonotype was counted many times. The V gene is TRBV7-3, the J gene TRBJ2-7; 10 bases are a match to TRBD2. In germline, CDR1 is SGHTA, CDR2 FQGTGA. V dropped 4 bases and J dropped 5; count of bases not matched to a gene: 14. The CDR3 loop spans 17 amino acids. This CDR3 reads CASSSGLAEGGKNEQYF. As DNA, the CDR3 is TGTGCCAGCAGCTCCGGACTAGCGGAGGGGGGTAAAAACGAGCAGTACTTC. The variable domain in full, completed from reference TRBV7-3 and TRBJ2-7, reads GAGVSQTPSNKVTEKGKYVELRCDPISGHTALYWYRQSLGQGPEFLIYFQGTGAADDSGLPNDRFFAVRPEGSVSTLKIQRTERGDSAVYLCASSSGLAEGGKNEQYFGPGTRLTVT.

This clonotype was observed a few times. The rearrangement joins TRBV19 to TRBJ1-1; no reliable D call. Germline CDR1 LNHDA, CDR2 SQIVND (reference sequence). There are 15 residues in the CDR3. The V and J ends lost 4 bases and 9 bases respectively, with 21 bases between them. DNA of the CDR3: TGTGCCAGTAGTACCCCGCAGCGCCCGTTTATGCAAGCTTTCTTT. Residues: CASSTPQRPFMQAFF.

This clonotype was picked up a small number of times. This chain connects TRBV6-2 or TRBV6-3 to TRBJ2-1, with 14 bases aligning to TRBD2. V shed 5 bases, J shed 15 bases, and the junction held 12 bases outside the gene matches. Per the germline V gene, CDR1 is MNHEY and CDR2 is SVGEGT. The CDR3 sequence is 15 residues long. The CDR3 bases are TGTGCCAGCAGTCTGACCGGGACTAGCGGGAGAGGGCTGTTCTTC. Its protein is CASSLTGTSGRGLFF.

This clonotype was detected only a few times. J is TRBJ1-4 and V is TRBV7-9; D uncertain. Germline CDR1 and CDR2: SEHNR and FQNEAQ (reference sequence). The germline V and J ends were trimmed by 5 bases and 8 bases, with 9 bases remaining between them. This CDR3 is built from 12 residues. The CDR3 region is CASSPFREKLFF. In nucleotides, the CDR3 is TGTGCCAGCAGCCCGTTCAGGGAAAAACTGTTTTTT.

This clonotype was counted many times. V usage is TRBV7-2 and J usage is TRBJ2-3; 7 bases align to TRBD2. Germline lookup yields CDR1 SGHTA and CDR2 FQGNSA. The CDR3 extends over 15 amino acids. The V and J ends lost 0 bases and 4 bases, in that order; junction bases with no gene match: 4. In DNA form, the CDR3 reads TGTGCCAGCAGCTTAGCGCGACTAGCCGCAGATACGCAGTATTTT. Translated: CASSLARLAADTQYF.

This sequence joins TRBV7-9 and TRBJ2-2; no reliable D call. Germline V gene data show CDR1 as SEHNR and CDR2 as FQNEAQ (reference sequence). The V and J ends lost 3 bases and 0 bases respectively, with 5 bases between them. This CDR3 spans 14 amino acids. CDR3 region: CASSFLSNTGELFF. The CDR3 coding sequence is TGTGCCAGCAGCTTCCTGTCGAACACCGGGGAGCTGTTTTTT. The full variable domain, in which reference TRBV7-9 and TRBJ2-2 provide the parts outside the CDR3, is DTGVSQNPRHKITKRGQNVTFRCDPISEHNRLYWYRQTLGQGPEFLTYFQNEAQLEKSRLLSDRFSAERPKGSFSTLEIQRTEQGDSAMYLCASSFLSNTGELFFGEGSRLTVL.

This clonotype was recorded at least ten times. The chain couples TRBV4-1 to TRBJ2-7; D not certain. The CDR3 is made up of 14 amino acids. CDR1 is MGHRA, CDR2 YSYEKL, per germline. The V gene lost 2 bases and the J gene lost 2 bases, with 10 bases spanning the gap. The CDR3 here is CASSQSHPTYEQYF. In nucleotides, the CDR3 is TGCGCCAGCAGCCAATCTCACCCTACCTACGAGCAGTACTTC.

Concerning this clonotype: This may come from a read error, since a much larger clone is one base off. Because the CDR3 is missing its conserved closing phenylalanine or tryptophan, this is likely a read error. This chain uses TRBV6-2 or TRBV6-3 with TRBJ1-1, with no clear D. V gave up 2 bases and J gave up 6 bases, with 13 bases separating them. The germline V gene encodes CDR1 MNHEY and CDR2 SVGEGT. CDR3 length: 14 residues. The CDR3 is CASSYETLGAEAFY. DNA of the CDR3: TGTGCCAGCAGTTACGAGACCCTCGGCGCTGAAGCTTTCTAT.

The chain couples TRBV12-3 or TRBV12-4 to TRBJ2-2; a weak D match, TRBD1 (6 bases). The CDR3 is made up of 14 amino acids. Deletions cut 7 bases from V and 4 bases from J, with 13 bases between. This chain's CDR3 is CASTEQGFTGELFF. The CDR3 DNA sequence: TGTGCCAGCACCGAACAGGGTTTCACCGGGGAGCTGTTTTTT.

This clonotype was seen only a few times. This sequence joins TRBV4-3 and TRBJ1-1; D not certain. V was clipped by 1 base and J by 5 bases, with 8 bases between them. CDR1 is LGHNA and CDR2 is YSLEER in the germline V gene. The CDR3 totals 13 residues. CDR3 nucleotide sequence: TGCGCCAGCAGCCAAGCCCGGGGAACTGAAGCTTTCTTT. Protein sequence: CASSQARGTEAFF.

The rearrangement uses TRBV10-3 and TRBJ1-2; weak D call: TRBD1 (5 bases). The CDR3 extends over 16 amino acids. Germline V gives CDR1 ENHRY, CDR2 SYGVKD. The V and J ends lost 2 bases and 0 bases respectively, with 13 bases between them. The CDR3 loop is CAISEPGTEANYGYTF. The CDR3 region has the DNA TGTGCCATCAGTGAGCCCGGGACGGAAGCTAACTATGGCTACACCTTC.